The clone carrying this T cell receptor (beta chain) was detected ten times or more. This sample was taken from a study of T cells in Graves' hyperthyroidism and ophthalmopathy. Amplified TCR beta CDR3 regions derived from RNA transcripts. An initial round of RT-PCR targeting the TCR CDR3 relied on the HTBI primer set. TCRdb re-called the multiplex PCR reads through MiXCR, storing one row per CDR3 protein. The sample comprises over 200,000 distinct CDR3 sequences, about 14% of which are singletons, and 13% rests with the top ten. The CDR3 extends over 12 amino acids. Germline CDR1 and CDR2: SNHLY and FYNNEI. Trimming took 11 bases from V and 4 from J, leaving 14 bases between them.

The sample comprised blood. This chain links TRBV2 with TRBJ2-5, with a weak D call TRBD2 (6 bases). The clonotype comes from a woman aged 40-49 years with Graves' hyperthyroidism that later progressed to Graves' ophthalmopathy. In nucleotides, the CDR3 is TGTGCCGAAGGAGGGGAGGTAGAGACCCAGTACTTC. It is translated as CAEGGEVETQYF.